This TCR beta chain was identified during a study of CD8+CD57+ T cells in acquired aplastic anemia. Study overall: On average, sorted CD4+ and CD8+ cells gave 3 to 3.5 ug of DNA.

Genomic DNA acted as the template from which TCR beta VDJ combination and CDR3 sequence profiling were carried out. One entry per CDR3 protein, called by TCRdb with MiXCR from the reads. The data hold 150,000 to 200,000 distinct CDR3 sequences, with 55% to 80% observed a single time. Germline lookup yields CDR1 KGHDR and CDR2 SFDVKD. The CDR3 spans 14 residues. After removal of 6 bases from V and 5 bases from J, the junction contained 8 bases not matched to a gene. Sequencing was carried out using sorted CD4+, CD8+, or CD8+CD57+ T cells (not recorded which) from PBMCs. V is TRBV24-1 and J is TRBJ1-2; 7 bases agree with TRBD1. This clonotype was sampled from a human donor in good health. The CDR3 loop reads CATSTRGQGYGYTF. DNA for the CDR3: TGTGCCACCAGTACGAGGGGGCAGGGGTATGGCTACACCTTC.